This T cell receptor beta chain was observed in a study of blood T cell repertoires in COVID-19. The overall study: Some COVID-19 samples were acute and others convalescent; all came from the United States, Italy and Spain. From T cells, B-cell-depleted T cells, or PBMCs came the material, which was cDNA or gDNA.

Germline CDR1 and CDR2: SGHNT and YYREEE (reference sequence). The CDR3 covers 16 residues. V was clipped by 4 bases and J by 4 bases; unmatched bases: 5. Original processing notes: Researchers report that nucleated cell counts were estimated from reference gene primer amplification. Using immunoSEQ multiplex PCR, the repertoire was profiled, and TCRdb retains in-frame clones only, with some absent. That table supplies the V and J calls and clone size; D and trimming were determined from the DNA. The sample records roughly 390,000 clones, more than 75% being singletons. In Seattle, patients joined the study during active infection and were tracked longitudinally.

This sequence was found in a woman in her 30s with COVID-19, enrolled during active disease. Material: peripheral blood. The V call is TRBV5-4, the J call TRBJ2-2; 12 bases fit TRBD2. This CDR3 is CASSPSGRAGTGELFF. In DNA form, the CDR3 reads TGTGCCAGCAGCCCTAGCGGGAGGGCAGGCACCGGGGAGCTGTTTTTT.